This TCR beta chain was sequenced during a study of T-cell reconstitution after alpha-beta-depleted transplantation in children. In this sample, this clonotype turned up many times. Library preparation (for TCRbeta) was performed with unique molecular identifiers. TCRdb fed the PCR reads into MiXCR, producing one record per CDR3 protein. The table has 250,000 to 300,000 distinct CDR3 sequences, 9.9% seen once. J lost 7 bases, V lost 5 bases, and 5 bases had no gene match. In germline, CDR1 is MNHNS, CDR2 SASEGT. This CDR3 is built from 15 residues. The material sequenced was PBMCs from the stem cell graft donor, taken from the stem cell graft. The chain carries TRBV6-1 and TRBJ2-1; 13 positions agree with TRBD2. The receptor was isolated from a human donor who donated a stem cell graft to a child with SCID. The CDR3 sequence is CASSPPGLAGNEQFF. Here the CDR3 DNA reads TGTGCCAGCAGTCCCCCGGGACTAGCGGGGAATGAGCAGTTCTTC.